This T cell receptor beta chain was sequenced for a study of blood T cell repertoires in COVID-19. Background on the study: COVID-19 samples collected from the United States, Italy and Spain covered acute and convalescent phases. PBMCs, B-cell-depleted T cells, or T cells were the source of the cDNA or gDNA that made up the material.

Trimming took 1 base from V and 2 from J; bases not matched to a gene: 9. There are 18 residues in the CDR3. The germline CDR1 and CDR2 sequences are LGHNA and YNFKEQ. Per the original data handling: Amplification with reference gene primers provided the estimates of nucleated cell counts. Some clones are missing from TCRdb's copy, which holds only in-frame ones; the method was immunoSEQ multiplex PCR. The V and J calls and clone size were taken over from that table, and D and trimming were inferred from the DNA. The repertoire holds some 50,000 clones, with roughly 83% as singletons. The V call is TRBV4-2, the J call TRBJ2-3; 10 nucleotides line up with TRBD2. This sequence was found in a woman between 55 and 75 years old with acute or convalescent COVID-19. The source material was peripheral blood. The CDR3 nucleotides are TGTGCCAGCAGCCAAGGGGCGGAACTAGCGGGACTCACAGATACGCAGTATTTT. It is translated as CASSQGAELAGLTDTQYF.